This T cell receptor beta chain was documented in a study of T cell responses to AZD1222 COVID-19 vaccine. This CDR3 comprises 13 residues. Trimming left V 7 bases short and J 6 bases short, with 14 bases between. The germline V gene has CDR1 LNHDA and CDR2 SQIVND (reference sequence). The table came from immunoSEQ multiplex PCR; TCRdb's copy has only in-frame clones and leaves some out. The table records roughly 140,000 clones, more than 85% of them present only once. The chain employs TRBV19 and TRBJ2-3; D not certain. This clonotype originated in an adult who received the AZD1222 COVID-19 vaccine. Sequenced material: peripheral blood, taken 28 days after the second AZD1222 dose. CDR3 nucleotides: TGTGCCAGTACTCCTACCGGGCGGGATACGCAGTATTTT. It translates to CASTPTGRDTQYF. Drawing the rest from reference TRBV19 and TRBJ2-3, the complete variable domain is DGGITQSPKYLFRKEGQNVTLSCEQNLNHDAMYWYRQDPGQGLRLIYYSQIVNDFQKGDIAEGYSVSREKKESFPLTVTSAQKNPTAFYLCASTPTGRDTQYFGPGTRLTVL.